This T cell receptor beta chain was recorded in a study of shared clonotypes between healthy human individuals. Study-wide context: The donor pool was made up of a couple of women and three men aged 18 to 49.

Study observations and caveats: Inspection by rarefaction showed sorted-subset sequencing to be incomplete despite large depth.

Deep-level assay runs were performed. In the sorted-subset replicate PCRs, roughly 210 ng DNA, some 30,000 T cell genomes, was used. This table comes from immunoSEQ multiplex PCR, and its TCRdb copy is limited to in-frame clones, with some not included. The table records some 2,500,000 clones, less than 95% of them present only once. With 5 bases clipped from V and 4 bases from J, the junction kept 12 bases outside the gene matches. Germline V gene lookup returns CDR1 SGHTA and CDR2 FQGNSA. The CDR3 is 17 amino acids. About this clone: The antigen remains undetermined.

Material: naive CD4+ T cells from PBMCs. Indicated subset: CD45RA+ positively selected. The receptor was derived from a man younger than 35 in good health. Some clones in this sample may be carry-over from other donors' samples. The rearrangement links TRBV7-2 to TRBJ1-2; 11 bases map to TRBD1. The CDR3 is CASSISGQGGTVYGYTF. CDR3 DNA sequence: TGTGCCAGCAGCATTTCGGGACAGGGGGGTACAGTCTATGGCTACACCTTC.